This is a list of T cell receptor beta chains from one sample in a study of beta chain features in type 1 diabetes. Measured with immunoSEQ multiplex PCR; TCRdb has only the in-frame clones, and not every one. Of hundreds of thousands of clones in the sample, approximately 9.9% were seen once. Specimen: naive CD4+ T cells from blood. These TCRs come from a woman younger than 45 in good health. Both conserved end residues are part of each CDR3. A D gene is named only where the DNA matches it firmly. Rows give clone size only sometimes, using once, few, many, or a class for an expanded clone.

.	.	TRBV6-6	TRBJ1-1	CASSYSSGAFF	TGTGCCAGCAGTTACTCGAGCGGGGCTTTCTTT
.	few	TRBV5-1	TRBJ2-6	CASKLVGANVLTF	TGCGCCAGCAAATTAGTGGGGGCCAACGTCCTGACTTTC
.	.	TRBV28	TRBJ2-7	CASRRRRDSEQYF	TGTGCCAGCAGACGAAGACGGGATTCCGAGCAGTACTTC
.	.	TRBV29-1	TRBJ2-1	CSVDPLLQSEQFF	TGCAGCGTTGACCCCTTATTACAGAGTGAGCAGTTCTTC
TRBD2	.	TRBV4-3	TRBJ2-1	CASSQVGLAGVPNEQFF	TGCGCCAGCAGCCAAGTTGGGCTAGCGGGAGTCCCAAATGAGCAGTTCTTC
TRBD2	.	TRBV4-3	TRBJ2-7	CASSQTRLAREQYF	TGCGCCAGCAGCCAAACTCGACTAGCACGCGAGCAGTACTTC
TRBD1	.	TRBV7-9	TRBJ2-5	CASSWGDRDQETQYF	TGTGCCAGCAGCTGGGGGGACAGGGACCAAGAGACCCAGTACTTC
TRBD1	once	TRBV6-4	TRBJ1-2	CASRGQGVYGYTF	TGTGCCAGCAGGGGACAGGGGGTCTATGGCTACACCTTC
.	.	TRBV30	TRBJ2-5	CAWSLGGRETQYF	TGTGCCTGGAGTCTGGGGGGGCGAGAGACCCAGTACTTC
TRBD1	few	TRBV29-1	TRBJ2-7	CSVGPGQTYEQYF	TGCAGCGTTGGACCGGGACAGACTTACGAGCAGTACTTC
TRBD2	.	TRBV28	TRBJ2-3	CASTALAGGTDTQYF	TGTGCCAGCACGGCCCTAGCGGGAGGGACAGATACGCAGTATTTT
.	few	TRBV30	TRBJ2-3	CAWSLGGGTDTQYF	TGTGCCTGGAGTCTGGGGGGAGGCACAGATACGCAGTATTTT
TRBD2	few	TRBV15	TRBJ2-5	CATSRDPGLAGEETQYF	TGTGCCACCAGCAGAGATCCCGGACTAGCAGGGGAAGAGACCCAGTACTTC
TRBD1	.	TRBV27	TRBJ1-2	CASSLFGDRVSYTF	TGTGCCAGCAGTTTATTTGGGGACAGGGTTAGCTACACCTTC
TRBD1	.	TRBV27	TRBJ1-2	CASSPWDRPDYGYTF	TGTGCCAGCAGTCCCTGGGACAGGCCGGACTATGGCTACACCTTC
.	.	TRBV7-2	TRBJ2-1	CASTPTGDFYNEQFF	TGTGCCAGCACTCCGACAGGAGATTTCTACAATGAGCAGTTCTTC
TRBD2	few	TRBV7-9	TRBJ2-1	CASSLDRTSGRSIYNEQFF	TGTGCCAGCAGCTTAGACAGGACTAGCGGGAGGTCGATCTACAATGAGCAGTTCTTC
TRBD2	.	TRBV30	TRBJ2-7	CAWSKGTSGSYEQYF	TGTGCCTGGAGCAAAGGGACTAGCGGGTCCTACGAGCAGTACTTC
.	few	TRBV29-1	TRBJ1-1	CSVSVAGSMNTEAFF	TGCAGCGTTTCGGTAGCGGGTTCCATGAACACTGAAGCTTTCTTT
.	once	TRBV19	TRBJ2-7	CASSIAVTASYEQYF	TGTGCCAGTAGTATAGCTGTGACAGCCTCCTACGAGCAGTACTTC
.	few	TRBV5-4	TRBJ1-2	CASSLDRVSYGYTF	TGTGCCAGCAGCTTGGACAGGGTCAGCTATGGCTACACCTTC
.	.	TRBV5-1	TRBJ2-1	CASRGTGNNEQFF	TGCGCCAGCAGGGGCACAGGTAACAATGAGCAGTTCTTC
TRBD2	few	TRBV7-3	TRBJ2-1	CASSNPAGGLYNEQFF	TGTGCCAGCAGCAATCCCGCGGGGGGCCTCTACAATGAGCAGTTCTTC
TRBD1	.	TRBV7-3	TRBJ2-1	CASSTGSTGGSYNEQFF	TGTGCCAGCAGCACTGGTTCCACAGGGGGCAGCTACAATGAGCAGTTCTTC
TRBD1	few	TRBV10-3	TRBJ1-5	CAIRGQGNQPQHF	TGTGCCATCAGAGGACAGGGCAATCAGCCCCAGCATTTT
.	few	TRBV7-2	TRBJ1-1	CASSFQANTEAFF	TGTGCCAGCAGCTTCCAGGCGAACACTGAAGCTTTCTTT
TRBD1	.	TRBV7-2	TRBJ1-2	CASISTGVYGYTF	TGTGCCAGCATCTCGACAGGGGTGTATGGCTACACCTTC
.	.	TRBV7-2	TRBJ2-5	CASSLVSGAVQETQYF	TGTGCCAGCAGCTTAGTTTCTGGGGCGGTCCAAGAGACCCAGTACTTC
TRBD2	.	TRBV10-3	TRBJ2-7	CAISESGGRVYEQYF	TGTGCCATCAGTGAATCCGGCGGGAGGGTCTACGAGCAGTACTTC
TRBD2	.	TRBV5-6	TRBJ2-7	CASTREGVEQYF	TGTGCCAGCACCCGGGAGGGGGTCGAGCAGTACTTC
.	.	TRBV5-4	TRBJ2-1	CASSLAGEVGEHYNEQFF	TGTGCCAGCAGCTTGGCGGGAGAGGTGGGGGAGCACTACAATGAGCAGTTCTTC
.	.	TRBV27	TRBJ2-5	CASGLSGPGGETQYF	TGTGCCAGCGGACTATCCGGGCCCGGCGGGGAGACCCAGTACTTC
.	few	TRBV28	TRBJ1-1	CASRATENTEAFF	TGTGCCAGCAGGGCTACAGAGAACACTGAAGCTTTCTTT
.	.	TRBV9	TRBJ2-7	CASSVDPSSYEQYF	TGTGCCAGCAGCGTAGATCCCAGCTCCTACGAGCAGTACTTC
TRBD2	few	TRBV18	TRBJ2-3	CASSPPSGSRPDTQYF	TGTGCCAGCTCACCACCGAGCGGGAGCAGGCCAGATACGCAGTATTTT
.	.	TRBV20-1	TRBJ2-1	CSAGGEVEQFF	TGCAGTGCTGGTGGGGAGGTTGAGCAGTTCTTC
.	.	TRBV28	TRBJ2-2	CASSSGVGQMNTGELFF	TGTGCCAGCAGTTCAGGTGTTGGGCAGATGAACACCGGGGAGCTGTTTTTT
.	.	TRBV9	TRBJ2-3	CASSVSSDTQYF	TGTGCCAGCAGCGTATCTAGCGATACGCAGTATTTT
TRBD1	few	TRBV28	TRBJ2-5	CASSPGQIQETQYF	TGTGCCAGCAGTCCGGGACAGATCCAAGAGACCCAGTACTTC
.	few	TRBV5-4	TRBJ2-2	CASSLRPGVNTGELFF	TGTGCCAGCAGCTTGAGGCCCGGGGTCAACACCGGGGAGCTGTTTTTT
.	.	TRBV11-2	TRBJ2-7	CASSLNAGYEQYF	TGTGCCAGCAGCTTAAATGCGGGCTACGAGCAGTACTTC
TRBD1	.	TRBV5-6	TRBJ2-7	CASSLGQGGYEQYF	TGTGCCAGCAGCTTGGGACAGGGTGGCTACGAGCAGTACTTC
.	.	TRBV10-3	TRBJ2-7	CAIRGSVNEQYF	TGTGCCATCAGAGGGAGTGTCAACGAGCAGTACTTC
TRBD2	few	TRBV5-6	TRBJ2-7	CASSPLRLASSYEQYF	TGTGCCAGCAGCCCCCTACGACTAGCGAGTAGCTACGAGCAGTACTTC
TRBD2	few	TRBV28	TRBJ2-7	CASSPSGGISYEQYF	TGTGCCAGCAGTCCTAGCGGAGGTATCTCCTACGAGCAGTACTTC
.	.	TRBV27	TRBJ2-3	CASSPPLVDTQYF	TGTGCCAGCAGTCCTCCCCTAGTAGATACGCAGTATTTT
.	.	TRBV5-5	TRBJ1-5	CASSLAGRVGVQPQHF	TGTGCCAGCAGCTTGGCCGGCAGGGTTGGGGTCCAGCCCCAGCATTTT
.	.	TRBV18	TRBJ2-7	CASSPPLRVDYEQYF	TGTGCCAGCTCACCACCTTTGAGGGTTGACTACGAGCAGTACTTC
TRBD2	few	TRBV7-2	TRBJ2-1	CASSFSGRNEQFF	TGTGCCAGCAGCTTTAGCGGGAGAAATGAGCAGTTCTTC
.	few	TRBV30	TRBJ1-1	CAWGAQYTEAFF	TGTGCCTGGGGGGCGCAGTACACTGAAGCTTTCTTT
.	.	TRBV6-5	TRBJ2-7	CASSSPGFGAYEQYF	TGTGCCAGCAGTTCCCCGGGATTCGGGGCCTACGAGCAGTACTTC
.	few	TRBV28	TRBJ2-2	CASTAHGGAGELFF	TGTGCCAGCACCGCCCACGGGGGAGCCGGGGAGCTGTTTTTT
.	few	TRBV4-2	TRBJ2-3	CASSQDSGPKADTQYF	TGTGCCAGCAGCCAAGATAGCGGCCCTAAGGCAGATACGCAGTATTTT
TRBD2	.	TRBV6-5	TRBJ2-7	CASSYSLAGVSYEQYF	TGTGCCAGCAGTTACTCGCTAGCGGGAGTCAGTTACGAGCAGTACTTC
TRBD1	.	TRBV9	TRBJ2-1	CASSSRPIGTGLNEQFF	TGTGCCAGCAGCTCCCGCCCGATTGGGACAGGCCTTAATGAGCAGTTCTTC
.	few	TRBV7-3	TRBJ2-7	CASSLGGTYEQYF	TGTGCCAGCAGCTTAGGCGGAACCTACGAGCAGTACTTC
.	few	TRBV27	TRBJ2-1	CASSLFGRPNEQFF	TGTGCCAGCAGTTTATTTGGGAGGCCCAATGAGCAGTTCTTC